The entry below describes one T cell receptor beta chain. As yet, its antigen is unknown. Germline V gives CDR1 KGHDR, CDR2 SFDVKD. CDR3 size: 11 residues. The germline V and J ends were trimmed by 9 bases and 4 bases, with 5 bases remaining between them. Molecular barcoding with unique molecular identifiers was used for the TCRbeta library. One entry per CDR3 protein results from TCRdb running MiXCR on the PCR reads. The sample holds about 540,000 distinct CDR3 sequences, over 25% seen once. This sample stems from a study of T-cell reconstitution after alpha-beta-depleted transplantation in children. Findings and caveats of the study: T-cell counts and diversity at one year post-transplant came mainly from newly produced T cells. Two months or so post-transplant, alpha-beta T cells reportedly derived from several hundred expanded graft clones.

The chain couples TRBV24-1 to TRBJ2-2; D gene uncertain. Sequenced here: PBMCs, sampled before TCRalphabeta/CD19-depleted stem cell transplant. The TCR comes from a boy in the first two years of life with Wiskott-Aldrich syndrome, due to receive a stem cell transplant. CDR3 loop: CATSGTGELFF. CDR3 in DNA: TGTGCCACCTCGGGCACCGGGGAGCTGTTTTTT.